This T cell receptor (beta chain) was documented in a study of T cells expressing NK-cell markers (dated by TCRdb to 2020 to 2021). Concerning the study at large: TCR beta-chain repertoires were profiled in sorted CD3+CD56+NKG2C+, CD3+CD56+NKG2C- and CD3+CD56-NKG2C+ T-cell subsets from eight donors. Of the eight sequenced donors, seven were found to be HCMV-seropositive and one was found to be HCMV-seronegative. The study sequenced eight donors, all healthy volunteers chosen at random: three men and five women. Libraries were sequenced as 2 x 150 bp reads on Illumina HiSeq 2000/2500, MiSeq or NextSeq. Overall results and qualifications from the work: Whether the expanded NKG2C-expressing T cell clones were specific for HCMV antigens remained unclear. Those dominant clonotypes were again the most abundant among CD3+CD56-NKG2C+ cells in a handful of donors, at about 25-60.1%. In roughly 6 donors, the dominant CD3+CD56+NKG2C+ clonotypes were among the top 10 CD8+ clonotypes and accounted for about 1.0-7.5% of CD8+ T cells.

TCRdb names Illumina HiSeq 2000 as the instrument used. The TCR beta cDNA libraries were made using 5'RACE template switching, a step that added both a universal primer site and unique molecular identifiers. cDNA synthesis was primed from the TCR beta constant segment and was followed by two successive PCR amplification steps. For the original study's pipeline: MIGEC was used to demultiplex reads and group the reads by UMI, and MiTCR was used to assemble and quantify clonotypes. To exclude erroneous sequences, any TCR cDNA sequence not supported by at least two reads was discarded. The tcR package was used for downstream repertoire analysis, and clonotypes were matched across fractions by CDR3 nucleotide sequence plus V segment. VDJmatch was used to annotate antigen specificity against VDJdb, with one amino acid substitution allowed in CDR3. The reads underwent TCRdb reprocessing, giving one record for each CDR3 protein sequence and no DNA. Here the V and J calls rest on TCRdb's processing, not on the authors' analysis. The sample's own table lists approximately 550,000 distinct CDR3 sequences. 3% to 4.5% of the sample lies in the top ten.

Remarks on this clonotype: Its antigen is currently not known.

The CDR3, from cysteine to phenylalanine, totals 17 residues. No DNA sequence is on record. To determine HCMV serostatus, a commercial ELISA kit was used to detect HCMV-specific IgG in serum. Peripheral blood mononuclear cells were isolated from blood by Ficoll density gradient centrifugation. The sample taken for sequencing was blood T cells: a sorted CD56 or NKG2C T cell subset, CD4+ or CD8+ T cells, or bulk PBMC T cells (not recorded which). The receptor's source is a young man in good health. Donor details come from another sample of the same person, matched by shared clones. The sequence joins TRBV12-3 or TRBV12-4 to TRBJ1-5; the TCRdb D gene call, TRBD1, has no DNA to confirm it. The CDR3 region has the sequence CASSPRGRQGLYQPQHF.